Each of the 4 T cell receptor beta chains below was sequenced from the same sample in a study of blood T cells in healthy people across ages. It was with a sample-barcoded 5' primer and a J-beta primer mix that a second PCR of about 6 to 12 cycles was run. TCRdb called the 5' RACE reads again in MiXCR, with one record for every CDR3 protein. The sample lists more than 500,000 distinct CDR3 sequences, 25% to 30% occurring once. What was sequenced was blood. The source is a woman between 70 and 85 years old in good health.

This clonotype has only a few counts. The chain carries TRBV20-1 and TRBJ1-1, with TRBD1 as a possible D gene (5 bases). CDR1 is DFQATT, CDR2 SNEGSKA, per germline (reference sequence). Trimming stripped 6 bases from V and 4 bases from J, with 12 bases between. CDR3 length: 12 residues. As DNA, the CDR3 is TGCAGTGCGGCGCAGGGAGGCACTGAAGCTTTCTTT. Its protein product is CSAAQGGTEAFF.

On this clonotype: An end of the junction does not agree with germline; a read error may underlie this. This chain connects TRBV4-1 to TRBJ2-5; D not certain. This CDR3 comprises 15 residues. Germline lookup yields CDR1 MGHRA and CDR2 YSYEKL. This CDR3 is CACSQDRRQQETQYF. The CDR3 DNA is TGCGCCTGCAGCCAAGATCGTCGGCAGCAAGAGACCCAGTACTTC.

There are many counts of this clonotype. V and J are TRBV5-1 and TRBJ2-7; D is ambiguous. This CDR3 has 16 residues. V was trimmed by 0 bases and J by 0 bases, leaving 13 bases between them. The germline V gene has CDR1 SGHRS and CDR2 YFSETQ. DNA of the CDR3: TGCGCCAGCAGCTTGGAGGCCGGTGCGAGCTCCTACGAGCAGTACTTC. It codes for CASSLEAGASSYEQYF.

The chain carries TRBV20-1 and TRBJ1-2, with TRBD1 matching 11 bases. Germline trimming cut 3 bases from V and 4 bases from J; bases unmatched to any gene: 10. This CDR3 has 16 residues. From germline, CDR1 is DFQATT and CDR2 SNEGSKA (reference sequence). CDR3 sequence reads: CSARGPGQGAPYGYTF. The CDR3 nucleotides are TGCAGTGCTAGGGGGCCAGGACAGGGGGCCCCCTATGGCTACACCTTC.